This T cell receptor beta chain emerged from a study of cytomegalovirus exposure and HLA in healthy donors. General study findings and limits: Most TCRs appeared rarely, but some public TCRs recurred in many donors.

13 Jbeta primers and 60 Vbeta primers were used for the PCR. TCRdb keeps only in-frame clones here, not all; method: immunoSEQ multiplex PCR. The table has around 110,000 clones, about 80% seen once. The CDR3 is 12 amino acids. Trimming removed 0 bases from V and 2 bases from J, with 5 bases in between. Per the germline V gene, CDR1 is GTSNPN and CDR2 is SVGIG (reference sequence). As for this clone: The antigen is undetermined.

This sequence originates from a man aged 30 to 39 in good health and CMV-seropositive. The source material was PBMCs. The chain links TRBV30 to TRBJ2-7; no reliable D call. The CDR3: CAWSVAAYEQYF. Written as DNA, the CDR3 is TGTGCCTGGAGTGTAGCTGCCTACGAGCAGTACTTC. Variable domain in full (rest from reference TRBV30 and TRBJ2-7): SQTIHQWPATLVQPVGSPLSLECTVEGTSNPNLYWYRQAAGRGLQLLFYSVGIGQISSEVPQNLSASRPQDRQFILSSKKLLLSDSGFYLCAWSVAAYEQYFGPGTRLTVT.